The 23 T cell receptor beta chains below come from one sample, sequenced in a study of T cells in Graves' hyperthyroidism and ophthalmopathy. TCR beta CDR3 regions were amplified from RNA transcripts. A set of HTBI primers served as the primers for a first-round RT-PCR of the TCR CDR3. One entry per CDR3 protein, called by TCRdb with MiXCR from the multiplex PCR reads. The table lists 550,000 to 700,000 distinct CDR3 sequences, around 42% of them singletons. Sample: peripheral blood or thyroid tissue (not recorded which). All receptors come from an adult woman with Graves' disease, either hyperthyroidism or ophthalmopathy (not recorded which).

In its sample, this clonotype was seen many times. An end of the junction differs from the germline gene, which may be a read error. V and J are TRBV7-8 and TRBJ2-5; D is ambiguous. In germline, CDR1 is SGHVS, CDR2 FQNEAQ. There are 15 residues in the CDR3. Here the CDR3 DNA reads TGTGCCAGCGCTAGAATGGGTAGGAGTAAAGAGCCCCAGTACTTC. As protein: CASARMGRSKEPQYF. The full variable domain, with the rest looked up from reference TRBV7-8 and TRBJ2-5, is GAGVSQSPRYKVAKRGQDVALRCDPISGHVSLFWYQQALGQGPEFLTYFQNEAQLDKSGLPSDRFFAERPEGSVSTLKIQRTQQEDSAVYLCASARMGRSKEPQYFGPGTRLLVL.

This clonotype was picked up many times. The chain combines TRBV11-2 with TRBJ2-7; D might be TRBD1 (7 bases). From germline, CDR1 is SGHAT and CDR2 FQNNGV. CDR3 size: 18 residues. Trimming removed 0 bases from V and 2 bases from J, with 20 bases in between. For the CDR3, the DNA is TGTGCCAGCAGCTTAGATCGGGAGAACCGGGACAGTCCCTACGAGCAGTACTTC. Residues: CASSLDRENRDSPYEQYF.

This clonotype was recorded a few times. This sequence joins TRBV10-3 and TRBJ1-6; TRBD1 agrees at 7 bases. This CDR3 has 19 residues. The V and J ends lost 3 bases and 1 base, in that order; junction bases with no gene match: 12. Germline CDR1 is ENHRY and CDR2 is SYGVKD. In DNA form, the CDR3 reads TGTGCCATCAGTGATTTGGGAAGACTACAGGGGTCCTATAATTCACCCCTCCACTTT. Its protein product is CAISDLGRLQGSYNSPLHF.

This chain joins TRBV11-2 and TRBJ2-5; 12 positions match TRBD2. Trimming removed 5 bases from V and 5 bases from J; junction bases left unmatched: 12. The CDR3 is 17 amino acids. Germline V gives CDR1 SGHAT, CDR2 FQNNGV. The CDR3, as DNA: TGTGCCAGCAGCCCCCTGACTAGCGGGAGAGCTGGGGAGACCCAGTACTTC. Amino acid sequence: CASSPLTSGRAGETQYF. The full variable domain, with the rest looked up from reference TRBV11-2 and TRBJ2-5, is EAGVAQSPRYKIIEKRQSVAFWCNPISGHATLYWYQQILGQGPKLLIQFQNNGVVDDSQLPKDRFSAERLKGVDSTLKIQPAKLEDSAVYLCASSPLTSGRAGETQYFGPGTRLLVL.

The chain has TRBV5-8 and TRBJ1-1, with D possibly TRBD1 on 5 matching bases. The CDR3 covers 14 residues. V was trimmed by 10 bases and J by 5 bases, leaving 21 bases between them. Germline values: CDR1 SGHTS, CDR2 YDEGEE. CDR3 DNA: TGTGCCGGCTACTCCAGTCGGGGGGAGACTGAAGCTTTCTTT. Residues: CAGYSSRGETEAFF.

This clonotype was seen just once. This may be a read error, as it is one base from a much larger clone. The chain combines TRBV28 with TRBJ1-2; no clear D. V lost 4 bases and J 4 bases, leaving 10 bases between the germline ends. The CDR3 sequence is 13 residues long. Germline V lookup: CDR1 MDHEN, CDR2 SYDVKM. CDR3 protein: CASSSRIGYGYTF. The CDR3 DNA is TGTGCCAGCAGTTCACGGATAGGCTATGGCTACACCTTC.

The chain uses TRBV9 and TRBJ1-3; D ambiguous. The V end was cut by 3 bases, the J end by 0 bases, with 10 bases between. The CDR3 has 15 amino acids. CDR1 is SGDLS and CDR2 is YYNGEE in the germline V gene. This CDR3 reads CASSGGETSGNTIYF. In nucleotides, the CDR3 is TGTGCCAGCAGCGGCGGGGAAACCTCTGGAAACACCATATATTTT.

The count of this clonotype is one. This chain uses TRBV11-2 with TRBJ1-1; D is perhaps TRBD1 (6 bases). The CDR3 has 15 amino acids. Germline CDR1 reads SGHAT; CDR2 reads FQNNGV. V shed 5 bases and J shed 7 bases, with 20 bases lying between them. The CDR3 region has the DNA TGTGCCAGCAGCCCCTGGGCAGGGGTTAGGGTTGAAGCTTTCTTT. It encodes CASSPWAGVRVEAFF. The entire variable domain, with the rest obtained from reference TRBV11-2 and TRBJ1-1, is as follows: EAGVAQSPRYKIIEKRQSVAFWCNPISGHATLYWYQQILGQGPKLLIQFQNNGVVDDSQLPKDRFSAERLKGVDSTLKIQPAKLEDSAVYLCASSPWAGVRVEAFFGQGTRLTVV.

With regard to this clonotype: A much more abundant neighbour one base away suggests this may be a read error. The genes are TRBV7-3 and TRBJ1-2; no clear D. The CDR3 contains 17 residues. Germline loops: CDR1 SGHTA, CDR2 FQGTGA. CDR3 loop: CASSPPASGFQGDGCTF. CDR3 in DNA: TGCGCCAGCAGCCCCCCCGCCTCAGGATTTCAAGGCGATGGCTGCACCTTC. The variable domain in full, with the rest retrieved from reference TRBV7-3 and TRBJ1-2, is GAGVSQTPSNKVTEKGKYVELRCDPISGHTALYWYRQSLGQGPEFLIYFQGTGAADDSGLPNDRFFAVRPEGSVSTLKIQRTERGDSAVYLCASSPPASGFQGDGCTFGSGTRLTVV.

The rearrangement links TRBV19 to TRBJ2-5; D is uncertain. This CDR3 is built from 13 residues. V was shortened by 7 bases and J by 5 bases, with 14 bases between the two germline ends. Germline V lookup: CDR1 LNHDA, CDR2 SQIVND (reference sequence). CDR3 in amino acids: CASKRTARETQYF. CDR3 coding DNA: TGTGCCAGTAAGAGGACGGCTCGGGAGACCCAGTACTTC. Drawing the rest from reference TRBV19 and TRBJ2-5, the complete variable domain is DGGITQSPKYLFRKEGQNVTLSCEQNLNHDAMYWYRQDPGQGLRLIYYSQIVNDFQKGDIAEGYSVSREKKESFPLTVTSAQKNPTAFYLCASKRTARETQYFGPGTRLLVL.

This clonotype has a handful of counts. V usage is TRBV5-6 and J usage is TRBJ2-7; D might be TRBD1 (5 bases). The CDR3 extends over 18 amino acids. Trimming pared 8 bases from V and 2 bases from J, leaving 29 bases between. CDR1 and CDR2 from the germline V gene are SGHDT and YYEEEE. The CDR3 nucleotides read TGTGCCAGTCACACGGCACAGGCCCGGATCTTTATCACCTACGAGCAGTACTTC. Translated: CASHTAQARIFITYEQYF.

The rearrangement uses TRBV30 and TRBJ1-5; unclear D gene. The CDR3 length is 15 residues. Germline values: CDR1 GTSNPN, CDR2 SVGIG (reference sequence). V was pared by 2 bases and J by 2 bases, with 13 bases between. CDR3 in amino acids: CAWSQGPLGNQPQHF. The CDR3 DNA is TGTGCCTGGAGTCAAGGGCCTTTGGGCAATCAGCCCCAGCATTTT.

DNA for the CDR3: TGTGCCAGCAGTCCCACCAGGGTCACCGGGGAGCTATCACCCCTCCACTTT. Translated, it gives CASSPTRVTGELSPLHF. This chain uses TRBV9 with TRBJ1-6; the D gene is possibly TRBD1 (5 bases). Trimming stripped 5 bases from V and 10 bases from J, with 25 bases between. The CDR3 loop spans 17 amino acids. CDR1 SGDLS and CDR2 YYNGEE come from the germline V gene.

The V gene is TRBV10-3, the J gene TRBJ1-5; tentatively, D is TRBD1 (5 bases). The CDR3 covers 15 residues. Trimming removed 6 bases at V and 4 bases at J, with 16 bases between. CDR1 and CDR2 from the germline V gene are ENHRY and SYGVKD. As DNA, the CDR3 is TGTGCCATCAGCCTAGGGGATGGGGTTAATCAGCCCCAGCATTTT. Amino acids: CAISLGDGVNQPQHF.

This clonotype was detected many times. The chain combines TRBV27 with TRBJ2-7, with 9 bases aligning to TRBD2. CDR1 is MNHEY and CDR2 is SMNVEV in the germline V gene (reference sequence). The length of the CDR3 is 15 residues. V was clipped by 0 bases and J by 3 bases; unmatched bases: 3. The CDR3 region has the DNA TGTGCCAGCAGTTTATCAGCGGGAGGTCTCTACGAGCAGTACTTC. Its protein is CASSLSAGGLYEQYF.

This chain links TRBV15 with TRBJ2-7, with 12 positions matching TRBD2. Trimming cost V 5 bases and J 7 bases; bases outside gene matches: 6. Germline CDR1 reads LNHNV; CDR2 reads YYDKDF (reference sequence). The CDR3 spans 14 residues. The CDR3 bases are TGTGCCACCAGCGGAACTAGCGGGAGGAATGAGCAGTACTTC. This encodes CATSGTSGRNEQYF.

This clonotype was observed many times. The V and J genes are TRBV13 and TRBJ1-3; D ambiguous. V lost 0 bases and J lost 4, with 10 bases in between. In germline, CDR1 is PRHDT, CDR2 FYEKMQ (reference sequence). The CDR3 covers 15 residues. This CDR3 reads CASSLGLFYGNTIYF. The CDR3 bases are TGTGCCAGCAGCTTAGGGCTTTTCTACGGAAACACCATATATTTT.

Remarks on this clonotype: A junction boundary mismatches the germline segment, possibly from a read error. The CDR3 DNA follows: TGCGCCAGCAGCTTGGGCCCTACGAGGGATCGGAATCAGCCCCAACATTTT. Translated, it gives CASSLGPTRDRNQPQHF. V usage is TRBV5-1 and J usage is TRBJ1-5, with D hard to call. The germline gives CDR1 SGHRS, CDR2 YFSETQ. The CDR3 loop spans 17 amino acids.

V gene TRBV7-9 combines with J gene TRBJ2-7, with 7 bases matching TRBD2. V shed 6 bases and J 0 bases; nucleotides not matched to a gene: 5. Per the germline V gene, CDR1 is SEHNR and CDR2 is FQNEAQ (reference sequence). This CDR3 region has 14 residues. CDR3 region: CASRTSPSSYEQYF. The DNA for the CDR3 is TGTGCCAGCAGGACTAGCCCGAGCTCCTACGAGCAGTACTTC.

The V call is TRBV2, the J call TRBJ2-2; perhaps TRBD1 as D (6 bases). This CDR3 has 11 amino acids. Germline V lookup: CDR1 SNHLY, CDR2 FYNNEI. V was pared by 5 bases and J by 9 bases, with 7 bases between. This chain's CDR3 is CASSWDRELFF. In nucleotides, the CDR3 is TGTGCCAGCAGTTGGGACAGGGAGCTGTTTTTT.

This clonotype is deemed medium-sized. The CDR3 DNA is TGCAGTGCTAGCCAGGGCCAGACTGAAGCTTTCTTT. Amino acid sequence: CSASQGQTEAFF. The genes are TRBV20-1 and TRBJ1-1, with D possibly being TRBD1 (5 bases). V lost 3 bases and J lost 5, with 10 bases in between. Germline V gene sequence: CDR1 DFQATT, CDR2 SNEGSKA (reference sequence). This CDR3 region has 12 residues.

This clonotype was seen ten or more times. The chain is built from TRBV11-3 and TRBJ2-5, with a possible D match to TRBD1 (6 bases). CDR1 and CDR2 from the germline V gene are SGHNT and YENEEA. Trimming took off 0 bases at V and 4 bases at J, with 18 bases between the two ends. This CDR3 contains 17 residues. CDR3 protein: CASSLDSDSPLGETQYF. The CDR3 bases are TGTGCCAGCAGCTTAGATTCGGACAGCCCCCTGGGAGAGACCCAGTACTTC.

This clonotype was counted between two and nine times. The chain recombines TRBV7-8 with TRBJ1-4; 8 bases line up with TRBD1. Trimming removed 6 bases from V and 7 bases from J; junction bases left unmatched: 10. The CDR3 spans 15 residues. Germline-derived CDR1 and CDR2 are SGHVS and FQNEAQ. CDR3 amino acids: CASRSQGQAGEKLFF. CDR3 DNA: TGTGCCAGCAGGTCCCAGGGACAGGCTGGTGAAAAACTGTTTTTT.